The 29 T cell receptor beta chains reported below all come from one sample, sequenced in a study of metastatic and nonmetastatic thyroid tumors. Patients had received no treatment of any kind before thyroid surgery. MiXCR was used by TCRdb to re-call the PCR reads. The sample gives 19,000 or so clones, around 30% of which show up once; under 25% is in the top ten. Input material: blood. The receptors originated from a female donor with papillary thyroid cancer or a benign thyroid nodule (not recorded which). Some clones in this sample may be carry-over from other donors' samples.

Notes on this clone: The junction departs from the called germline gene at one end, perhaps through a read error. The chain uses TRBV5-6 and TRBJ2-1; D is unclear. Germline CDR1 SGHDT, CDR2 YYEEEE. This CDR3 contains 13 residues. This chain's CDR3 is CASTLALNNEQVF. DNA of the CDR3: TGTGCCAGCACCTTGGCCCTAAACAATGAGCAGGTCTTC.

This clone came up many times. V usage is TRBV20-1 and J usage is TRBJ1-2, with D possibly being TRBD1 (6 bases). Germline V gene data show CDR1 as DFQATT and CDR2 as SNEGSKA (reference sequence). This CDR3 comprises 14 residues. The V end was cut by 3 bases, the J end by 8 bases, with 19 bases between. CDR3 region: CSARVVQGGGGYTF. The DNA for the CDR3 is TGCAGTGCTAGGGTGGTACAGGGCGGGGGCGGCTACACCTTC.

This clone was detected many times. V gene TRBV12-3 or TRBV12-4 combines with J gene TRBJ2-7; 9 nucleotides agree with TRBD1. This CDR3 contains 15 residues. V trimming: 5 bases; J trimming: 5 bases; junction bases outside the gene matches: 10. The chain's CDR3 is CASSQPGQGIDEQYF. The CDR3 nucleotides read TGTGCCAGCAGTCAGCCGGGACAGGGCATCGACGAGCAGTACTTC.

Details on this clone: One junction end disagrees with the germline gene, perhaps due to a read error. The V and J genes are TRBV11-3 and TRBJ2-1, with D possibly being TRBD2 (5 bases). From germline, CDR1 is SGHNT and CDR2 YENEEA. The CDR3 runs to 13 residues. Here the CDR3 reads CASSLSGSRERFF. CDR3 in DNA: TGTGCCAGCAGCTTGAGTGGAAGTAGGGAGCGGTTCTTC.

This clone is termed medium-sized. The chain joins TRBV19 to TRBJ2-3, with D uncertain. Per the germline V gene, CDR1 is LNHDA and CDR2 is SQIVND (reference sequence). The V gene lost 5 bases and the J gene lost 6 bases, with 15 bases spanning the gap. This CDR3 has 14 amino acids. The CDR3 region has the DNA TGTGCCAGTAGTTCCCACCAACAGTCGGATACGCAGTATTTT. Encoded protein: CASSSHQQSDTQYF.

This clone was observed many times. This same CDR3 is encoded by further DNA sequences in the sample. V and J are TRBV3-1 and TRBJ1-2; D remains unclear. V shed 1 base and J shed 3 bases, with 12 bases lying between them. Germline CDR1 LGHDT, CDR2 YNNKEL (reference sequence). This CDR3 comprises 15 residues. CDR3 DNA: TGTGCCAGCAGCCAAGTTACCGGAGCAGACTATGGCTACACCTTC. This gives the protein CASSQVTGADYGYTF.

CDR3 DNA sequence: TGCGCCAGCAGTTTATCCTCCGGGACAGGCCTACGGGAGCAGTACTTC. It codes for CASSLSSGTGLREQYF. The chain uses TRBV5-1 and TRBJ2-7; 8 nucleotides line up with TRBD1. V dropped 5 bases and J dropped 7; count of bases not matched to a gene: 17. Germline V gene sequence: CDR1 SGHRS, CDR2 YFSETQ. The CDR3 has 16 amino acids.

There are a few counts of this clone. The V call is TRBV6-5, the J call TRBJ1-2, with D possibly TRBD1 on 5 matching bases. V dropped 2 bases and J dropped 1 base, with 14 bases sitting between them. CDR1 and CDR2 from the germline V gene are MNHEY and SVGAGI. The CDR3 runs to 16 residues. DNA for the CDR3: TGTGCCAGCAGTTACAACGGGGGTGTTAATAACTATGGCTACACCTTC. Translation gives CASSYNGGVNNYGYTF.

This chain joins TRBV20-1 and TRBJ2-3; no reliable D call. V shed 1 base and J shed 0 bases, with 5 bases lying between them. The CDR3 covers 13 residues. Per germline, CDR1 DFQATT and CDR2 SNEGSKA (reference sequence). CDR3 sequence: CSARGGSTDTQYF. CDR3 DNA: TGCAGTGCTAGAGGAGGTAGCACAGATACGCAGTATTTT.

This clone came up once. The rearrangement links TRBV4-1 to TRBJ2-7; perhaps TRBD2 as D (6 bases). Deletions cut 4 bases from V and 3 bases from J, with 16 bases between. CDR1 and CDR2 from the germline V gene are MGHRA and YSYEKL. This CDR3 region has 15 residues. The CDR3 reads CASSRVLGLDYEQYF. As DNA, the CDR3 is TGCGCCAGCAGCCGCGTTCTGGGACTTGACTACGAGCAGTACTTC.

This clone has just a few counts. The chain is built from TRBV6-2 or TRBV6-3 and TRBJ2-7, with D possibly called TRBD1 or TRBD2 (5 bases each). The germline gives CDR1 MNHEY, CDR2 SVGEGT. The CDR3 runs 16 residues. Between the trimmed V and J ends, which lost 6 bases and 2 bases, there was a span of 20 bases. The CDR3 here is CASSDRGDREPYEQYF. CDR3 sequence (DNA): TGTGCCAGCAGCGATCGTGGGGACCGGGAACCCTACGAGCAGTACTTC.

In its sample, this clone was seen many times. The chain uses TRBV6-1 and TRBJ2-3; D may be TRBD2 (6 bases). The germline CDR1 and CDR2 sequences are MNHNS and SASEGT. The length of the CDR3 is 14 residues. The V end was cut by 6 bases, the J end by 0 bases, with 10 bases between. For the CDR3, the DNA is TGTGCCAGCAGGCGGGACGGCAGCACAGATACGCAGTATTTT. Residues: CASRRDGSTDTQYF.

For this clone: A read error may produce the germline difference seen at one junction end. The chain couples TRBV6-1 to TRBJ2-6; TRBD1 is a possible D gene (5 bases). The CDR3 is 16 residues long. Germline V gene lookup returns CDR1 MNHNS and CDR2 SASEGT. CDR3 residues: CASSPFGPAGATVLTF. The DNA of the CDR3 is TGTGCCAGTAGCCCATTTGGGCCGGCTGGGGCCACCGTCCTGACTTTC.

This clone rates as medium-sized. This rearrangement joins TRBV6-2 or TRBV6-3 to TRBJ2-5, with 8 bases that match TRBD1. The germline gives CDR1 MNHEY, CDR2 SVGEGT. The junction had 3 bases not matched to a gene; V was cut back by 7 bases and J by 5 bases. This CDR3 spans 12 amino acids. CDR3 region: CASTRTGETQYF. The CDR3 DNA is TGTGCCAGCACCAGGACAGGGGAGACCCAGTACTTC.

The table lists this clone with many counts. An end of the junction differs from the germline gene, which may be a read error. The CDR3 spells CASSLVRTSGRSNTGELLF. DNA of the CDR3: TGTGCCAGCAGCTTAGTGAGGACTAGCGGGAGGTCGAACACCGGGGAGCTGCTTTTT. The chain has TRBV11-3 and TRBJ2-2; 14 bases match TRBD2. This CDR3 has 19 amino acids. The V gene's germline CDR1 is SGHNT and CDR2 YENEEA.

In its sample, this clone was seen many times. V usage is TRBV7-9 and J usage is TRBJ1-6; TRBD1 is a possible D gene (6 bases). Germline CDR1 SEHNR, CDR2 FQNEAQ (reference sequence). V lost 8 bases and J 6 bases, leaving 11 bases between the germline ends. This CDR3 contains 13 residues. The chain's CDR3 is CASPYRVNSPLHF. The DNA of the CDR3 is TGTGCCAGCCCCTACAGGGTTAATTCACCCCTCCACTTT.

This clone was picked up many times. V usage is TRBV6-1 and J usage is TRBJ2-1, with 12 bases aligning to TRBD2. V was pared by 5 bases and J by 4 bases, with 3 bases of the junction left unmatched. Germline CDR1 is MNHNS and CDR2 is SASEGT. This CDR3 spans 15 amino acids. The CDR3, as DNA: TGTGCCAGCAGTTCTGGACTAGCGGGGTACAATGAGCAGTTCTTC. This codes for CASSSGLAGYNEQFF.

This clone is medium-sized in the sample. The chain is built from TRBV19 and TRBJ1-1; D not resolved. The CDR3 loop spans 14 amino acids. The germline gives CDR1 LNHDA, CDR2 SQIVND (reference sequence). V gave up 3 bases and J gave up 0 bases, with 8 bases separating them. CDR3 DNA sequence: TGTGCCAGTAGTATGGCGGTTTTGAACACTGAAGCTTTCTTT. It translates to CASSMAVLNTEAFF.

In regard to this clone: Sequence at one end of the junction differs from germline and may be a read error. V and J are TRBV6-5 and TRBJ1-5, with 8 bases lining up with TRBD1. The CDR3 sequence is 14 residues long. CDR1 and CDR2 (germline): MNHEY, SVGAGI. The CDR3 coding sequence is TGTGCGAGCAGTTACGACAGGGGAAATCAGCGCCAGCTTTTT. This gives the protein CASSYDRGNQRQLF.

This chain joins TRBV19 and TRBJ1-6; D not certain. Germline CDR1 LNHDA, CDR2 SQIVND (reference sequence). The V and J ends lost 4 bases and 7 bases respectively, with 8 bases between them. This CDR3 is built from 13 residues. In DNA, the CDR3 is TGTGCCAGTAGTAGGCCCGGCAATTCACCCCTCCACTTT. Its translation is CASSRPGNSPLHF.

Ten or more counts support this clone. The chain recombines TRBV28 with TRBJ1-6, with D hard to call. Trimming pared 6 bases from V and 0 bases from J, leaving 12 bases between. Per germline, CDR1 MDHEN and CDR2 SYDVKM. This CDR3 is 16 amino acids long. The CDR3 loop reads CASRQLGSSYNSPLHF. CDR3 nucleotide sequence: TGTGCCAGCAGACAGCTTGGGAGCTCCTATAATTCACCCCTCCACTTT.

This clone was recorded a few times. This rearrangement joins TRBV12-3 or TRBV12-4 to TRBJ1-1; tentatively, D is TRBD1 (6 bases). Trimming took off 6 bases at V and 0 bases at J, with 14 bases between the two ends. CDR3 length: 15 residues. DNA of the CDR3: TGTGCCAGCAGGGAAAACAGGGAGGTGAACACTGAAGCTTTCTTT. Translated, it gives CASRENREVNTEAFF.

The table lists this clone with many counts. The rearrangement links TRBV6-2 or TRBV6-3 to TRBJ2-3, with TRBD1 identical over 8 bases. The CDR3 length is 17 residues. From germline, CDR1 is MNHEY and CDR2 SVGEGT. With 6 bases clipped from V and 6 bases from J, the junction kept 17 bases outside the gene matches. CDR3 coding DNA: TGTGCCAGCAGGTCAATGGACAGGGCACGGACCAGGGATACGCAGTATTTT. Its translation is CASRSMDRARTRDTQYF.

V usage is TRBV4-2 and J usage is TRBJ1-1; no clear D gene. This CDR3 spans 14 amino acids. Between the trimmed V and J ends, which lost 4 bases and 4 bases, there was a span of 13 bases. The germline V gene has CDR1 LGHNA and CDR2 YNFKEQ. The CDR3 DNA follows: TGTGCCAGCAGCCGCCTCACTTCGGGCACTGAAGCTTTCTTT. Amino acids: CASSRLTSGTEAFF.

The chain is built from TRBV4-3 and TRBJ2-5, with D possibly being TRBD1 (6 bases). V lost 5 bases, J lost 2 bases, and 12 bases lay in between. CDR3 length: 14 residues. Per germline, CDR1 LGHNA and CDR2 YSLEER. The CDR3: CASSFGDTQETQYF. The CDR3 DNA sequence: TGCGCCAGCAGCTTTGGGGACACACAAGAGACCCAGTACTTC.

This clone was recorded at least ten times. This CDR3 is CASSQDLTSGRVRDTGELFF. The DNA for the CDR3 is TGCGCCAGCAGCCAAGATCTTACTAGCGGGAGGGTAAGGGACACCGGGGAGCTGTTTTTT. The rearrangement links TRBV4-1 to TRBJ2-2; 13 nucleotides match TRBD2. V trimming: 0 bases; J trimming: 3 bases; junction bases outside the gene matches: 10. The CDR3 has 20 residues. Germline values: CDR1 MGHRA, CDR2 YSYEKL.

Turning to this clone: Lacking the conserved final phenylalanine or tryptophan, this CDR3 likely reflects a read error. V and J are TRBV20-1 and TRBJ2-1; 8 nucleotides line up with TRBD2. CDR1 and CDR2 (germline): DFQATT, SNEGSKA (reference sequence). The CDR3 has 15 residues. J was trimmed by 5 bases and V by 8 bases; bases with no gene match: 14. The chain's CDR3 is CSPGRTSPSDNEQFS. Here the CDR3 DNA reads TGCAGTCCTGGCCGGACTAGCCCGAGCGACAATGAGCAGTTCAGC.

A few counts support this clone. The J gene is TRBJ2-3, the V gene TRBV28; 7 nucleotides line up with TRBD2. The CDR3 has 14 amino acids. From germline, CDR1 is MDHEN and CDR2 SYDVKM. V trimming: 1 base; J trimming: 5 bases; junction bases outside the gene matches: 3. CDR3 sequence reads: CASSLFSGGDTQYF. CDR3 nucleotides: TGTGCCAGCAGTTTATTTTCGGGAGGAGATACGCAGTATTTT.

This clone qualifies as medium-sized. This specimen includes other DNA sequences encoding the same CDR3. The CDR3 here is CASSSGLAGGNEQFF. As DNA, the CDR3 is TGCGCCAGCAGCTCCGGACTAGCGGGAGGTAATGAGCAGTTCTTC. V gene TRBV5-1 combines with J gene TRBJ2-1; TRBD2 matches 14 bases. V lost 3 bases, J lost 7 bases, and 3 bases stayed unmatched. CDR3 length: 15 amino acids. CDR1 SGHRS and CDR2 YFSETQ come from the germline V gene. The full variable domain, in which reference TRBV5-1 and TRBJ2-1 provide the parts outside the CDR3, is KAGVTQTPRYLIKTRGQQVTLSCSPISGHRSVSWYQQTPGQGLQFLFEYFSETQRNKGNFPGRFSGRQFSNSRSEMNVSTLELGDSALYLCASSSGLAGGNEQFFGPGTRLTVL.